This T cell receptor (beta chain) was identified during a study of T cells in Graves' hyperthyroidism and ophthalmopathy. Amplification yielded TCR beta CDR3 regions, with RNA transcripts as the source. The HTBI set primed first-round TCR CDR3 RT-PCR. One entry per CDR3 protein results from TCRdb running MiXCR on the multiplex PCR reads. This sample has approximately 360,000 distinct CDR3 sequences, with approximately 15% found just once. The CDR3 totals 14 residues. V gave up 8 bases and J gave up 4 bases; unmatched junction bases: 11. Per the germline V gene, CDR1 is WNHNN and CDR2 is SYGVQD (reference sequence). Every diagnosis used clinical symptoms, serum thyroxine and TRAb, thyroid ultrasound and orbital computed tomography. Remarks on this clonotype: Being one base from a much bigger clone, this may be a read error.

The clonotype was recovered from a woman younger than 30 with Graves' hyperthyroidism that later progressed to Graves' ophthalmopathy. Sequencing was done on a sample of blood. The chain couples TRBV10-1 to TRBJ2-7, with 7 nucleotides matching TRBD1. The CDR3 coding sequence is TGCGCCAGCCCTACCGCAGGGGGATCGTACGAGCAGTACTTC. It is translated as CASPTAGGSYEQYF.